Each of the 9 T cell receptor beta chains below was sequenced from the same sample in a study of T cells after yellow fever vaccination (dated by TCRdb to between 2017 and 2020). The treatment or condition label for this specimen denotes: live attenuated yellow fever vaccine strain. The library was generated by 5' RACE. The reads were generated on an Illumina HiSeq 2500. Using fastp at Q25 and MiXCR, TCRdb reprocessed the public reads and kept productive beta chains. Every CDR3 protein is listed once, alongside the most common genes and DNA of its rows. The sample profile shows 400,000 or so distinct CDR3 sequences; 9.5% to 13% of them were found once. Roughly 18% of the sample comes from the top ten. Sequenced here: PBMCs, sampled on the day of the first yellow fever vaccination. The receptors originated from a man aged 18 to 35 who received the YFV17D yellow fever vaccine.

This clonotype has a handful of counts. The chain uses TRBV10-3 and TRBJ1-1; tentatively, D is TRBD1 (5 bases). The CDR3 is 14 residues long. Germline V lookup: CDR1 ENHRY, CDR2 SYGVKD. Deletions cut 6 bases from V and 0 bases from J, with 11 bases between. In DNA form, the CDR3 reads TGTGCCATCAGGACAGCGAACATGAACACTGAAGCTTTCTTT. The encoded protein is CAIRTANMNTEAFF.

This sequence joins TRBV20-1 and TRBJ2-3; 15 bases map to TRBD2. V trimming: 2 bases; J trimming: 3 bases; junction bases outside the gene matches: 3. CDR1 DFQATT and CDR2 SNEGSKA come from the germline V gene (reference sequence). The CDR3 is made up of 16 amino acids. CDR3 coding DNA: TGCAGTGCTAGACCCGGACTAGCGGGGGGGACAGATACGCAGTATTTT. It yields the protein CSARPGLAGGTDTQYF.

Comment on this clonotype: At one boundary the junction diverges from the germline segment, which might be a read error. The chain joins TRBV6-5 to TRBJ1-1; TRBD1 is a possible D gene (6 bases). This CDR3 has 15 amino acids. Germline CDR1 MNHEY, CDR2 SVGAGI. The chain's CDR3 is CASSYSPRRDTEDFF. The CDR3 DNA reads TGTGCCAGCAGTTACTCTCCGCGGAGGGACACTGAAGATTTCTTT.

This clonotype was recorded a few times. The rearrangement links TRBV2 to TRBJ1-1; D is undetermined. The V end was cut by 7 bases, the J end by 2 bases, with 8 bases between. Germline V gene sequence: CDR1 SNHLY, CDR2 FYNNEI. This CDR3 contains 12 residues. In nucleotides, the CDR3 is TGTGCCAGCAACAGAAGAAACACTGAAGCTTTCTTT. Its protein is CASNRRNTEAFF. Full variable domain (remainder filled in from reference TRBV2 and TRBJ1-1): EPEVTQTPSHQVTQMGQEVILRCVPISNHLYFYWYRQILGQKVEFLVSFYNNEISEKSEIFDDQFSVERPDGSNFTLKIRSTKLEDSAMYFCASNRRNTEAFFGQGTRLTVV.

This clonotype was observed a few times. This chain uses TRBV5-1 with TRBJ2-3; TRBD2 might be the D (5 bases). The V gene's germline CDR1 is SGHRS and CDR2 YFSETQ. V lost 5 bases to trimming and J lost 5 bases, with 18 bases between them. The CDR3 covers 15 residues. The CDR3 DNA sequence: TGCGCCAGCAGATCGTACGGGGTAACACAAGATACGCAGTATTTT. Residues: CASRSYGVTQDTQYF.

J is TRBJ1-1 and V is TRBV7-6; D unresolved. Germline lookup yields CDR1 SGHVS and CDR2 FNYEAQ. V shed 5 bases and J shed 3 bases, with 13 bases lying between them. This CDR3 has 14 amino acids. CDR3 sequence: CASSRPRGDTEAFF. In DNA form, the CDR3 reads TGTGCCAGCAGCCGCCCGCGCGGGGACACTGAAGCTTTCTTT.

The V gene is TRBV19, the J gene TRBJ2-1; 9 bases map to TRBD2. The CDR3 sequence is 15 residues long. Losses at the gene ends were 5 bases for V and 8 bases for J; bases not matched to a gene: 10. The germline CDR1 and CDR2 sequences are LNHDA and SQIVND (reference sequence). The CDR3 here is CASSLTSGPFDEQFF. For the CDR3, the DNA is TGTGCCAGTAGTCTGACTAGCGGCCCTTTCGATGAGCAGTTCTTC.

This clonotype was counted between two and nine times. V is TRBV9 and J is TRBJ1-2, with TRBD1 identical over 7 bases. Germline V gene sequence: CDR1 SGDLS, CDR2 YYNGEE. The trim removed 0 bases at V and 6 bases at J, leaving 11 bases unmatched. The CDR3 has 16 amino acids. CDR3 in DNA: TGTGCCAGCAGCGTAGAAGGGGGCGCGGCGATTCATGGCTACACCTTC. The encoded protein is CASSVEGGAAIHGYTF.

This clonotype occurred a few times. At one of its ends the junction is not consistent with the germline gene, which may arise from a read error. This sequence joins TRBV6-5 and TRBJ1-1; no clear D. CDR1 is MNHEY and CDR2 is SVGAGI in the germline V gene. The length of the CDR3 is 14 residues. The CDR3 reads CASSYLPMNTEAFF. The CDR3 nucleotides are TGTGCCAGCAGCTACTTACCGATGAACACTGAAGCTTTCTTT.